This T cell receptor (beta chain) was sequenced during a study of regulatory T cells in long-lasting Graves disease. Study-level background: Disease was considered persistent Graves' disease after over 5 years of antithyroid drugs (with positive TSH receptor antibodies). Overall study findings and caveats: Clonotypes that were public and shared totalled fewer than 3,500 in persistent patients versus 800 to 1,000 in new patients. Segments TRBV28, TRBJ1-2 and TRBJ2-5 showed preferential usage in persistent disease.

Libraries of TCR beta came from iRepertoire HTBI primers plus Arm-PCR of CDR3 regions. TCRdb passed the multiplex PCR reads through MiXCR, listing each CDR3 protein once. The table has hundreds of thousands of distinct CDR3 sequences, around 30% seen once. The sample's time point: persistent/refractory GD, antithyroid drugs over 5 years with positive TRAb. RNA extracted from PBMCs served as the sequencing template. Germline CDR1 and CDR2: SNHLY and FYNNEI. This CDR3 is built from 15 residues. Notes on this clonotype: As yet, its antigen is unknown. A much larger clone lies one base from this, so it may be a read error.

The origin of this receptor is a female donor with Graves disease. This chain uses TRBV2 with TRBJ1-5, with D perhaps TRBD1 (6 bases). Sequences were derived from peripheral blood mononuclear cells (PBMCs), sampled when the disease was refractory, from a patient treated with antithyroid drugs. The CDR3 protein is CASRDAGAWNRPQHF. The DNA of the CDR3 is TGTGCCAGCAGGGATGCAGGGGCCTGGAATCGGCCCCAGCATTTT.